This T cell receptor (beta chain) was sequenced for a study of blood T cell repertoires in COVID-19. Background on the study: The United States, Italy and Spain provided the acute and convalescent COVID-19 samples. From T cells, B-cell-depleted T cells, or PBMCs came the material, which was cDNA or gDNA.

Trimming removed 6 bases from V and 4 bases from J, with 12 bases in between. The CDR3 consists of 13 residues. In the original analysis: How many nucleated cells were present was estimated from reference gene primer amplification. Generated by immunoSEQ multiplex PCR, the TCRdb table keeps only in-frame clones and is missing some. V, J and clone size derive from that table, while D and trimming were established from the DNA sequence. The table lists 270,000 or so clones, under 90% of them singletons, with 2.5% to 3% in the top ten. The V and J genes are TRBV12-3 or TRBV12-4 and TRBJ1-2; weak D call: TRBD1 (5 bases). This TCR derives from a woman aged 55-70 years with active or convalescent COVID-19. Sequences were obtained from peripheral blood. The CDR3 spells CASSSDSTYGYTF. CDR3 coding DNA: TGTGCCAGCAGCTCCGACAGTACCTATGGCTACACCTTC.